This T cell receptor beta chain was sequenced in a study of blood T cell repertoires in COVID-19. Study overall: Spain, Italy and the United States supplied samples that represented acute and convalescent COVID-19. Sample material is recorded as cDNA or gDNA derived from T cells, B-cell-depleted T cells, or PBMCs.

Germline-derived CDR1 and CDR2 are LNHDA and SQIVND (reference sequence). This CDR3 is built from 14 residues. V gave up 4 bases and J gave up 5 bases, with 15 bases separating them. Only in-frame clones appear in the TCRdb table, and some are missing; sequencing was by immunoSEQ multiplex PCR. The sample carries fewer than 300,000 clones, under 90% recorded once. The gene calls are TRBV19 and TRBJ2-7, with D tentatively TRBD2 (5 bases). The receptor was derived from a woman aged 50 to 60 who had recovered from COVID-19. The sequencing input was peripheral blood. CDR3 region: CASSKSGFRDEQYF. The CDR3 DNA is TGTGCCAGTAGTAAGTCGGGGTTTCGGGACGAGCAGTACTTC. Filled out from reference TRBV19 and TRBJ2-7, the complete variable domain reads DGGITQSPKYLFRKEGQNVTLSCEQNLNHDAMYWYRQDPGQGLRLIYYSQIVNDFQKGDIAEGYSVSREKKESFPLTVTSAQKNPTAFYLCASSKSGFRDEQYFGPGTRLTVT.